This T cell receptor (beta chain) was identified in a study of CD8 T cells in ankylosing spondylitis. TCRdb independently ran MiXCR on the 5' RACE reads; one entry per CDR3 protein. The sample carries about 540,000 distinct CDR3 sequences, roughly 12% recorded once. In the case of this clonotype: Its antigen is undetermined.

Study outcomes and limitations: Within ankylosing spondylitis blood, a TCR beta motif made up of several highly homologous variants appeared to be characteristic. According to the report, clones linked to the disease were significantly enriched in matched synovial fluid samples taken from ankylosing spondylitis patients.

This TCR came from a male donor with ankylosing spondylitis. Sequenced: blood, either unsorted or a sorted T cell fraction (not recorded which).

The CDR3: CASSQRAGANTGELFF. As DNA, the CDR3 is TGTGCCAGCAGCCAGAGGGCAGGGGCGAACACCGGGGAGCTGTTTTTT. The chain is built from TRBV3-1 and TRBJ2-2, with D perhaps TRBD1 (6 bases). Per the germline V gene, CDR1 is LGHDT and CDR2 is YNNKEL (reference sequence). This CDR3 has 16 residues. Trimming removed 3 bases at V and 0 bases at J, with 11 bases between.